Sequencing of this T cell receptor (beta chain) was carried out in a study of OX40 agonist ivuxolimab in advanced cancers. On the study more broadly: The study enrolled dose-escalation patients with hepatocellular carcinoma, melanoma, renal cell or head and neck cancer. Those enrolled were around 87% male, with a mean age of around 57 years and ages from about 20 to 90.

Only a few counts were recorded for this clone. Its specificity is unknown. The assay was immunoSEQ multiplex PCR, and TCRdb's table has in-frame clones only and misses some. The sample shows about 32,000 clones, roughly four fifths of them seen only once. This CDR3 comprises 15 residues. CDR1 and CDR2 (germline): LNHDA, SQIVND (reference sequence). V gave up 2 bases and J gave up 0 bases, with 11 bases separating them. Findings and limits, study-wide: Antigen targets of the expanded peripheral T cells went undetermined.

The input for sequencing was CD4+ or CD8+ T cells sorted from blood, taken in a trial of the OX40 agonist ivuxolimab. The chain couples TRBV19 to TRBJ2-7; D may correspond to TRBD1 or TRBD2 (6 bases each). The TCR originated in an adult with an advanced solid tumor such as melanoma, head and neck, liver or kidney cancer. The CDR3, as DNA: TGTGCCAGTAGTATATTCGGGGGCCGCTCCTACGAGCAGTACTTC. The encoded protein is CASSIFGGRSYEQYF.